The rows below give T cell receptor beta chains drawn from one sample of a study of T cells expressing NK-cell markers. TCRdb reprocessed the 5' RACE reads; each CDR3 protein has one entry and no DNA is given. This table lists 350,000 to 450,000 distinct CDR3 sequences. The sample was blood T cells: a sorted CD56 or NKG2C T cell subset, CD4+ or CD8+ T cells, or bulk PBMC T cells (not recorded which). These receptors were collected from a man aged 18 to 69 in good health. Each CDR3 is given with its conserved first and last residue.

J,V,CDR3
TRBJ2-7,TRBV28,CASNPRTGGPYEQYF
TRBJ2-3,TRBV9,CASSAGTSDTQYF
TRBJ1-5,TRBV9,CASSPSQVDQPQHF
TRBJ2-7,TRBV4-1,CASSQVPRRPMNGQYF
TRBJ2-1,TRBV7-2,CASSGRLANYNEQFF
TRBJ1-3,TRBV29-1,CSVEVVPGSGNTIYF
TRBJ1-1,TRBV6-2/TRBV6-3,CASSPRGRGVTEAFF
TRBJ2-5,TRBV5-1,CASSLGRGHQETQYF
TRBJ2-5,TRBV27,CASSSSSGAQYF
TRBJ2-7,TRBV19,CATRLQGDIGLSYEQYF
TRBJ1-3,TRBV5-1,CASSSGVSGNTIYF
TRBJ2-6,TRBV20-1,CSARESPTGANVLTF
TRBJ2-1,TRBV4-1,CASSQEEIRVAGGYNEQFF
TRBJ2-5,TRBV2,CASSEGKRGGSETQYF
TRBJ1-3,TRBV7-8,CASSLRIGQGADTIYF
TRBJ1-1,TRBV5-1,CASSSHRIEGTEAFF